This section outlines one T cell receptor beta chain sequence together with its context. This sample stems from a study of blood T cell repertoires in COVID-19. Per germline, CDR1 SGHDN and CDR2 FVKESK. The trim removed 5 bases at V and 7 bases at J, leaving 10 bases unmatched. This CDR3 spans 14 amino acids. Original handling: Amplifying reference gene primers gave estimates of nucleated cell counts. Some clones are missing from TCRdb's copy, which holds only in-frame ones; the method was immunoSEQ multiplex PCR. Clone size and the V and J calls come from that table; the DNA yielded D and trimming. The table has around 280,000 clones, around nine tenths seen once.

The chain couples TRBV14 to TRBJ1-1; 7 nucleotides match TRBD1. This receptor was obtained from a man aged 65 to 79 with acute or convalescent COVID-19. Sequencing was performed on peripheral blood. The DNA of the CDR3 is TGTGCCAGCAGCGTATCGACAGGGCCTGTTGAAGCTTTCTTT. This codes for CASSVSTGPVEAFF.